This T cell receptor beta chain was documented in a study of T cells in Graves' hyperthyroidism and ophthalmopathy. TCR beta CDR3 regions were amplified from RNA. Using the HTBI primer set, a first-round RT-PCR was run on the TCR CDR3. TCRdb used MiXCR to reprocess the multiplex PCR reads, holding one entry per CDR3 protein. This table has around 290,000 distinct CDR3 sequences, about 18% appearing once. This clonotype occurred many times. Its antigen is as yet unknown. Findings and caveats of the study: Ophthalmopathy stood apart from stable hyperthyroidism in a 13 V-J model. Researchers found most expanded thyroid clonotypes above 0.001 in blood as well.

Between the trimmed V and J ends, which lost 7 bases and 2 bases, there was a span of 10 bases. This CDR3 is 13 amino acids long. CDR1 SGHDN and CDR2 FVKESK come from the germline V gene. V is TRBV14 and J is TRBJ2-3; D remains ambiguous. The sequenced sample consisted of blood. This clonotype was obtained from a woman aged 55-69 years with Graves' ophthalmopathy. CDR3 region: CASKRFFTDTQYF. The CDR3 DNA follows: TGTGCCAGCAAGAGGTTCTTCACAGATACGCAGTATTTT. The full variable domain, its missing parts supplied by reference TRBV14 and TRBJ2-3, is EAGVTQFPSHSVIEKGQTVTLRCDPISGHDNLYWYRRVMGKEIKFLLHFVKESKQDESGMPNNRFLAERTGGTYSTLKVQPAELEDSGVYFCASKRFFTDTQYFGPGTRLTVL.